This TCR beta chain is from a study of blood T cell repertoires in COVID-19. Study-level information: In each case, the material was cDNA or gDNA derived from T cells, B-cell-depleted T cells, or PBMCs.

TCRdb's copy holds only in-frame clones and misses some; the assay was immunoSEQ multiplex PCR. The sample contains about 190,000 clones, about nine tenths of which appear only once. The origin of this receptor is a man aged 30 to 39 with acute or convalescent COVID-19. The specimen was peripheral blood.

As DNA, the CDR3 is TGTGCCTGGAGGGGAAAGGGACATCCGAACACTGAAGCTTTCTTT. Protein product: CAWRGKGHPNTEAFF. The rearrangement joins TRBV30 to TRBJ1-1, with D tentatively TRBD1 (6 bases). Germline CDR1 GTSNPN, CDR2 SVGIG (reference sequence). V was cut by 3 bases and J by 1 base, with 15 bases left in between. This CDR3 comprises 15 residues.